These T cell receptor beta chains were read from a single sample in a study of neurological immune-mediated disorders. TCRdb re-called the 5' RACE reads through MiXCR, storing one row per CDR3 protein. The table includes some 54,000 distinct CDR3 sequences, roughly 10% detected once. The sequenced sample consisted of PBMCs. These receptors were collected from a male donor with HTLV-1-associated myelopathy (HAM/TSP). Both conserved end residues are part of each CDR3. Each record gives: clone size, V gene, J gene, D gene, CDR3 protein, CDR3 DNA. A D gene is named only where the DNA matches it firmly. Where a row states a size, it is once, few, many or the class of an expanded clone; other rows omit it.

abundance: many
v_gene: TRBV12-3/TRBV12-4
j_gene: TRBJ2-2
d_gene: -
CDR3aa: CASSFSRNTGELFF
CDR3nt: TGTGCCAGCAGTTTTTCCAGGAACACCGGGGAGCTGTTTTTT

abundance: many
v_gene: TRBV21-1
j_gene: TRBJ1-2
d_gene: -
CDR3aa: CASSKVLGNYGGYTF
CDR3nt: TGTGCCAGCAGCAAAGTATTAGGGAACTACGGTGGCTACACCTTC

abundance: many
v_gene: TRBV18
j_gene: TRBJ1-1
d_gene: TRBD1
CDR3aa: CASSRRQGAMNTEAFF
CDR3nt: TGTGCCAGCTCACGTCGACAGGGTGCTATGAACACTGAAGCTTTCTTT

abundance: many
v_gene: TRBV15
j_gene: TRBJ2-2
d_gene: TRBD1
CDR3aa: CATSSTRTGATGELFF
CDR3nt: TGTGCCACCAGCAGCACAAGGACAGGGGCCACCGGGGAGCTGTTTTTT

abundance: many
v_gene: TRBV5-1
j_gene: TRBJ1-5
d_gene: TRBD1
CDR3aa: CASSLDPTGPNQPQHF
CDR3nt: TGCGCCAGCAGCTTGGATCCGACAGGGCCCAACCAGCCCCAGCATTTT

abundance: many
v_gene: TRBV11-3
j_gene: TRBJ1-1
d_gene: -
CDR3aa: CASSFSGLMNTEAFF
CDR3nt: TGTGCCAGCAGCTTTTCGGGACTCATGAACACTGAAGCTTTCTTT

abundance: many
v_gene: TRBV20-1
j_gene: TRBJ1-4
d_gene: -
CDR3aa: CSAQEGKTNEKLFF
CDR3nt: TGCAGTGCCCAGGAGGGCAAAACTAATGAAAAACTGTTTTTT

abundance: -
v_gene: TRBV6-5
j_gene: TRBJ2-3
d_gene: -
CDR3aa: CVIRVANADTQYF
CDR3nt: TGTGTCATCCGGGTAGCGAACGCAGATACGCAGTATTTT

abundance: many
v_gene: TRBV5-1
j_gene: TRBJ1-1
d_gene: -
CDR3aa: CASRTSAANTEAFF
CDR3nt: TGCGCCAGCAGGACGAGCGCAGCGAACACTGAAGCTTTCTTT

abundance: many
v_gene: TRBV14
j_gene: TRBJ2-2
d_gene: TRBD2
CDR3aa: CSSSQEAGLNTGELFF
CDR3nt: TGTTCCAGCAGCCAAGAAGCGGGGTTGAACACCGGGGAGCTGTTTTTT

abundance: many
v_gene: TRBV5-1
j_gene: TRBJ1-1
d_gene: TRBD1
CDR3aa: CASSWDRAGVTEAFF
CDR3nt: TGCGCCAGCAGCTGGGACAGGGCGGGTGTCACTGAAGCTTTCTTT

abundance: many
v_gene: TRBV12-3/TRBV12-4
j_gene: TRBJ2-7
d_gene: -
CDR3aa: CASSLDNYEQYF
CDR3nt: TGTGCCAGCAGTTTGGATAACTACGAGCAGTACTTC

abundance: many
v_gene: TRBV15
j_gene: TRBJ2-5
d_gene: -
CDR3aa: CATSRGGPPQETQYF
CDR3nt: TGTGCCACCAGCAGAGGGGGACCACCACAAGAGACCCAGTACTTC

abundance: many
v_gene: TRBV5-1
j_gene: TRBJ2-5
d_gene: TRBD2
CDR3aa: CASSLFSGGETQYF
CDR3nt: TGCGCCAGCAGCTTGTTTAGCGGGGGAGAGACCCAGTACTTC

abundance: -
v_gene: TRBV5-1
j_gene: TRBJ1-1
d_gene: TRBD1
CDR3aa: CASSLRQGGEAFF
CDR3nt: TGCGCCAGCAGCCTTAGACAGGGGGGTGAAGCTTTCTTT

abundance: few
v_gene: TRBV3-1
j_gene: TRBJ1-2
d_gene: -
CDR3aa: CASSQDRKVGGYTF
CDR3nt: TGTGCCAGCAGCCAAGATCGGAAGGTCGGGGGCTACACCTTC

abundance: many
v_gene: TRBV20-1
j_gene: TRBJ2-5
d_gene: -
CDR3aa: CSAAQETQYF
CDR3nt: TGCAGTGCCGCACAAGAGACCCAGTACTTC

abundance: medium-sized
v_gene: TRBV3-1
j_gene: TRBJ1-2
d_gene: TRBD1
CDR3aa: CASSQAGGYGYTF
CDR3nt: TGTGCCAGCAGCCAAGCAGGGGGCTATGGCTACACCTTC

abundance: many
v_gene: TRBV29-1
j_gene: TRBJ1-3
d_gene: -
CDR3aa: CSVEDSGNTIYF
CDR3nt: TGCAGCGTTGAAGATTCGGGAAACACCATATATTTT

abundance: many
v_gene: TRBV20-1
j_gene: TRBJ1-4
d_gene: TRBD1
CDR3aa: CSAKPPGGTNEKLFF
CDR3nt: TGCAGTGCGAAACCACCAGGGGGGACTAATGAAAAACTGTTTTTT

abundance: many
v_gene: TRBV20-1
j_gene: TRBJ2-7
d_gene: TRBD2
CDR3aa: CSARVSGAHPGQYF
CDR3nt: TGCAGTGCTAGGGTTAGCGGGGCTCATCCGGGGCAGTACTTC

abundance: once
v_gene: TRBV27
j_gene: TRBJ2-7
d_gene: TRBD1
CDR3aa: CASSPGGSSYEQYF
CDR3nt: TGTGCCAGCAGTCCAGGGGGCTCCTCCTACGAGCAGTACTTC

abundance: -
v_gene: TRBV20-1
j_gene: TRBJ2-1
d_gene: -
CDR3aa: CSAFGDEQFF
CDR3nt: TGCAGTGCTTTTGGGGATGAGCAGTTCTTC

abundance: many
v_gene: TRBV5-5
j_gene: TRBJ1-5
d_gene: TRBD1
CDR3aa: CASSLSGTDSPQHF
CDR3nt: TGTGCCAGCAGCTTGTCCGGGACAGACTCGCCCCAGCATTTT

abundance: many
v_gene: TRBV4-3
j_gene: TRBJ2-4
d_gene: -
CDR3aa: CASSHSIEAGRNIQYF
CDR3nt: TGCGCCAGCAGCCACTCAATAGAAGCGGGTAGGAACATTCAGTACTTC

abundance: many
v_gene: TRBV7-9
j_gene: TRBJ2-7
d_gene: TRBD2
CDR3aa: CASSRPSGTSYEQYF
CDR3nt: TGTGCCAGCAGCCGCCCTAGCGGAACTTCCTACGAGCAGTACTTC

abundance: many
v_gene: TRBV7-8
j_gene: TRBJ2-5
d_gene: -
CDR3aa: CASSRRRILGETQYF
CDR3nt: TGTGCCAGCAGCCGCCGGAGGATCCTGGGGGAGACCCAGTACTTC

abundance: many
v_gene: TRBV20-1
j_gene: TRBJ2-3
d_gene: -
CDR3aa: CSASWGAGTDTQYF
CDR3nt: TGCAGTGCTAGTTGGGGGGCCGGTACAGATACGCAGTATTTT

abundance: few
v_gene: TRBV10-2
j_gene: TRBJ2-2
d_gene: -
CDR3aa: CASSDQGYSGELFF
CDR3nt: TGCGCCAGCAGTGACCAGGGATATAGCGGGGAGCTGTTTTTT

abundance: many
v_gene: TRBV6-5
j_gene: TRBJ2-7
d_gene: TRBD1
CDR3aa: CASNPGQGWSQYF
CDR3nt: TGTGCCAGCAACCCGGGACAGGGGTGGTCGCAGTACTTC

abundance: many
v_gene: TRBV4-1
j_gene: TRBJ1-5
d_gene: -
CDR3aa: CASSQVDMGVLRQPQHF
CDR3nt: TGCGCCAGCAGCCAAGTAGACATGGGAGTGCTGCGTCAGCCCCAGCATTTT

abundance: many
v_gene: TRBV15
j_gene: TRBJ1-2
d_gene: -
CDR3aa: CATSASRFYGYTF
CDR3nt: TGTGCCACCAGCGCCTCTAGGTTCTATGGCTACACCTTC

abundance: many
v_gene: TRBV6-5
j_gene: TRBJ2-3
d_gene: TRBD2
CDR3aa: CASGEGWGTDTQYF
CDR3nt: TGTGCCAGCGGGGAGGGGTGGGGCACAGATACGCAGTATTTT

abundance: medium-sized
v_gene: TRBV7-3
j_gene: TRBJ2-2
d_gene: -
CDR3aa: CASSPRIGGNTGELFF
CDR3nt: TGTGCCAGCAGCCCCCGCATTGGGGGGAACACCGGGGAGCTGTTTTTT

abundance: many
v_gene: TRBV5-1
j_gene: TRBJ2-3
d_gene: TRBD2
CDR3aa: CASARGASGTDTQYF
CDR3nt: TGCGCCAGCGCCCGGGGGGCTAGCGGGACAGATACGCAGTATTTT

abundance: many
v_gene: TRBV10-1
j_gene: TRBJ2-5
d_gene: -
CDR3aa: CASSRTPGHQETQYF
CDR3nt: TGCGCCAGCAGCAGAACCCCGGGACATCAAGAGACCCAGTACTTC

abundance: many
v_gene: TRBV7-9
j_gene: TRBJ1-3
d_gene: TRBD1
CDR3aa: CASSFQGARGNTIYF
CDR3nt: TGTGCCAGCAGCTTCCAGGGGGCGCGAGGAAACACCATATATTTT

abundance: many
v_gene: TRBV20-1
j_gene: TRBJ1-5
d_gene: -
CDR3aa: CSARAVRVFYNQPQHF
CDR3nt: TGCAGTGCTAGAGCGGTCAGGGTTTTCTACAATCAGCCCCAGCATTTT

abundance: many
v_gene: TRBV7-9
j_gene: TRBJ1-1
d_gene: -
CDR3aa: CASFKDRRNTEAFF
CDR3nt: TGTGCCAGCTTTAAAGACAGGAGGAATACTGAAGCTTTCTTT

abundance: many
v_gene: TRBV3-1
j_gene: TRBJ2-3
d_gene: -
CDR3aa: CASSQESRDTQYF
CDR3nt: TGTGCCAGCAGCCAAGAATCAAGAGATACGCAGTATTTT